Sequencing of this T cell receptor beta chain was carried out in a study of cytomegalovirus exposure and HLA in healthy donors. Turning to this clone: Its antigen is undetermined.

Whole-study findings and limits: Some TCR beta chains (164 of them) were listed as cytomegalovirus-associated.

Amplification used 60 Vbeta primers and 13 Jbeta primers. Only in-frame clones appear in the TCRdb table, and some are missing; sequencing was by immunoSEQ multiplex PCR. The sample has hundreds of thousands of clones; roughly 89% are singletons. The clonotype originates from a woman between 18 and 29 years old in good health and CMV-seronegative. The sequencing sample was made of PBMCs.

The CDR3 sequence is CASSLPLTGSYEQYF. The CDR3 DNA reads as TGTGCCAGCAGCCTTCCGCTGACAGGGTCCTACGAGCAGTACTTC. V is TRBV5-6 and J is TRBJ2-5; 7 nucleotides align to TRBD1. The DNA end is a closer match to TRBJ2-7, so the J assignment may be wrong. Germline assignment: CDR1 SGHDT and CDR2 YYEEEE. There are 15 residues in the CDR3.